The present T cell receptor (beta chain) was sequenced within a study of cytomegalovirus exposure and HLA in healthy donors. Regarding this clone: Its target is unknown.

Study findings and constraints: It was reportedly the case that the classifier diagnosed cytomegalovirus status with high specificity and sensitivity. Sequencing depth across donors, presence/absence analyses assumed, was roughly uniform.

In the PCR, 60 Vbeta and 13 Jbeta primers were used. The table came from immunoSEQ multiplex PCR; TCRdb's copy has only in-frame clones and leaves some out. This sample carries 150,000 to 200,000 clones, approximately 85% of them seen once, and the ten largest clones take 7.5% to 10%. The CDR3 contains 15 residues. CDR1 and CDR2 from the germline V gene are SGHTA and FQGNSA. V lost 0 bases, J lost 0 bases, and 7 bases lay in between. The sample taken for sequencing was PBMCs. This sequence originates from a man younger than 35 in good health and CMV-seropositive. V is TRBV7-2 and J is TRBJ2-3, with unresolved D. DNA for the CDR3: TGTGCCAGCAGCTTAGCCCTCGGGAGCACAGATACGCAGTATTTT. Residues: CASSLALGSTDTQYF. The full variable domain, its missing parts supplied by reference TRBV7-2 and TRBJ2-3, is GAGVSQSPSNKVTEKGKDVELRCDPISGHTALYWYRQSLGQGLEFLIYFQGNSAPDKSGLPSDRFSAERTGGSVSTLTIQRTQQEDSAVYLCASSLALGSTDTQYFGPGTRLTVL.